The sequence of this TCR beta chain was determined in a study of blood T cell repertoires in COVID-19. Each recovered donor of Cohort 3 presented with two negative PCRs, clearance, or symptom resolution. Germline loops: CDR1 MNHEY, CDR2 SMNVEV (reference sequence). V lost 10 bases, J lost 5 bases, and 5 bases stayed unmatched. The CDR3 is 13 residues long. Authors' data handling: Estimation of nucleated cell counts was performed using reference gene primer amplification. The repertoire was sequenced with immunoSEQ multiplex PCR; TCRdb's copy has only in-frame clones and lacks some. V, J and clone size derive from that table, while D and trimming were established from the DNA sequence. The data hold a few hundred thousand clones, with roughly 91% observed a single time.

Sequenced input: PBMCs or T cells enriched from blood (not recorded which). This clonotype was obtained from a woman between 25 and 40 years old who had recovered from COVID-19. The rearrangement uses TRBV27 and TRBJ2-3; 11 positions agree with TRBD2. In DNA, the CDR3 is TGTGCCACTAGCGGGGGGAACGTAGATACGCAGTATTTT. It translates to CATSGGNVDTQYF.